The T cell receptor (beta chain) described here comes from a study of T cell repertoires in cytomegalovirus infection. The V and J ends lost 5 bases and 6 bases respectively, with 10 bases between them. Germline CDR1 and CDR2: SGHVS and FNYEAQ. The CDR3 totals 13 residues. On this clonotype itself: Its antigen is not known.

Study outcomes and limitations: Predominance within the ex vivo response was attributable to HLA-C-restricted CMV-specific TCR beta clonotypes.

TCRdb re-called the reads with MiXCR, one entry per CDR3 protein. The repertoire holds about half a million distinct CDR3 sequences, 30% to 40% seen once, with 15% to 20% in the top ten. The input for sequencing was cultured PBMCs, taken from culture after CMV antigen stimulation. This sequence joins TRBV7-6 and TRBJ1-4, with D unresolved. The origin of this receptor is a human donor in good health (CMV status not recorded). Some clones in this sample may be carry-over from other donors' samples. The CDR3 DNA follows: TGTGCCAGCAGCCCAAGCGGACATGAAAAACTGTTTTTT. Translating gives CASSPSGHEKLFF. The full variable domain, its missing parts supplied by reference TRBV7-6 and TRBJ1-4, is GAGVSQSPRYKVTKRGQDVALRCDPISGHVSLYWYRQALGQGPEFLTYFNYEAQQDKSGLPNDRFSAERPEGSISTLTIQRTEQRDSAMYRCASSPSGHEKLFFGSGTQLSVL.